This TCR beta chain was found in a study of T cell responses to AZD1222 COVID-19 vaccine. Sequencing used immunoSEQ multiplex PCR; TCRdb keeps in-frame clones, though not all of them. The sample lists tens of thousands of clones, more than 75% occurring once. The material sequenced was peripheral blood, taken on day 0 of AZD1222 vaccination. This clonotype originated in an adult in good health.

This CDR3 reads CASSLSSPQYNEQFF. CDR3 nucleotide sequence: TGTGCCAGCAGTTTATCGAGCCCTCAATACAATGAGCAGTTCTTC. This chain connects TRBV27 to TRBJ2-1; D gene unclear. The V gene's germline CDR1 is MNHEY and CDR2 SMNVEV (reference sequence). With 0 bases removed from V and 4 bases from J, the gap between germline ends came to 10 bases. The CDR3 totals 15 residues.